This paragraph covers one T cell receptor beta chain sequence. Its specificity is unknown. The data were taken from a study of somatic mutations in cytotoxic T cells in rheumatoid arthritis. TCRdb's table, derived via immunoSEQ multiplex PCR, lists solely in-frame clones and lacks some. The table records about 15,000 clones, around 90% of them present only once. Study results and limitations: Healthy controls did not share the age-linked increase in CD8+ clonality seen in rheumatoid arthritis patients.

Germline lookup yields CDR1 MDHEN and CDR2 SYDVKM. J gave up 4 bases and V 6 bases, and 10 bases lay outside the gene matches. The CDR3 spans 15 residues. The TCR sequence derives from an older man with rheumatoid arthritis. The sequenced sample was CD4+ T cells sorted from blood. The gene calls are TRBV28 and TRBJ1-2; the match to TRBD1 covers 8 bases. CDR3 nucleotides: TGTGCCAGCAGGGCAACCTCCGGGACAGGCTATGGCTACACCTTC. Translation gives CASRATSGTGYGYTF.